These T cell receptor beta chains were read from a single sample in a study of response to subunit inactivated influenza vaccine. TCRdb re-derived calls from the RT-PCR reads in MiXCR, one entry per CDR3 protein. The table includes about 530,000 distinct CDR3 sequences, roughly 13% detected once. The material sequenced was PBMCs from blood, taken 40 to 50 days after vaccination. These receptors all stem from a man aged 45-60 years who received an inactivated influenza vaccine. Each CDR3 is given with its conserved first and last residue. Fields, in order: clone size, V gene, J gene, D gene, CDR3 protein, CDR3 DNA. D genes are given only for firm matches. Expanded clones get a size class; other rows say once, few or many, or leave the size out.

clone size: -; V gene: TRBV11-2; J gene: TRBJ2-5; D gene: TRBD2; CDR3 protein: CASRMIAGGRSQETQYF; CDR3 DNA: TGTGCCAGCAGAATGATAGCGGGAGGACGTAGTCAAGAGACCCAGTACTTC
clone size: few; V gene: TRBV11-2; J gene: TRBJ1-5; D gene: -; CDR3 protein: CASSLAWGQPQHF; CDR3 DNA: TGTGCCAGCAGCTTAGCCTGGGGACAGCCCCAGCATTTT
clone size: -; V gene: TRBV11-2; J gene: TRBJ1-1; D gene: -; CDR3 protein: CASSEGAGIMNTEAFF; CDR3 DNA: TGTGCCAGCAGCGAAGGGGCAGGAATCATGAACACTGAAGCTTTCTTT
clone size: -; V gene: TRBV20-1; J gene: TRBJ2-5; D gene: -; CDR3 protein: CSARVAGTQETQYF; CDR3 DNA: TGCAGTGCTAGAGTGGCAGGAACCCAAGAGACCCAGTACTTC
clone size: few; V gene: TRBV6-2/TRBV6-3; J gene: TRBJ2-3; D gene: -; CDR3 protein: CASSYNRRFTDTQYF; CDR3 DNA: TGTGCCAGCAGTTACAACAGGCGCTTCACAGATACGCAGTATTTT
clone size: -; V gene: TRBV4-1; J gene: TRBJ1-2; D gene: -; CDR3 protein: CASSQLSSGSYTF; CDR3 DNA: TGCGCCAGCAGCCAGCTTAGTAGTGGGAGCTACACCTTC
clone size: many; V gene: TRBV10-3; J gene: TRBJ1-3; D gene: -; CDR3 protein: CAIQGSGNTIYF; CDR3 DNA: TGTGCCATTCAGGGATCTGGAAACACCATATATTTT
clone size: few; V gene: TRBV15; J gene: TRBJ2-2; D gene: -; CDR3 protein: CATSRDKGVNTGELFF; CDR3 DNA: TGTGCCACCAGCAGAGATAAAGGAGTGAACACCGGGGAGCTGTTTTTT
clone size: -; V gene: TRBV4-1; J gene: TRBJ1-4; D gene: -; CDR3 protein: CASSQHPSGDKLFF; CDR3 DNA: TGCGCCAGCAGCCAACACCCTTCGGGCGATAAACTGTTTTTT
clone size: -; V gene: TRBV13; J gene: TRBJ2-7; D gene: -; CDR3 protein: CASSLGRMGYYEQYF; CDR3 DNA: TGTGCCAGCAGCTTAGGACGGATGGGTTATTACGAGCAGTACTTC
clone size: -; V gene: TRBV11-2; J gene: TRBJ2-7; D gene: -; CDR3 protein: CASSLDWLAYEQYF; CDR3 DNA: TGTGCCAGCAGCTTAGATTGGCTAGCCTACGAGCAGTACTTC
clone size: few; V gene: TRBV9; J gene: TRBJ2-1; D gene: -; CDR3 protein: CASSVASTYEQFF; CDR3 DNA: TGTGCCAGCAGCGTAGCAAGCACCTATGAGCAGTTCTTC
clone size: -; V gene: TRBV12-3/TRBV12-4; J gene: TRBJ2-3; D gene: -; CDR3 protein: CASRYLQGADTQYF; CDR3 DNA: TGTGCCAGCAGGTACTTACAGGGAGCGGATACGCAGTATTTT
clone size: few; V gene: TRBV20-1; J gene: TRBJ2-3; D gene: -; CDR3 protein: CSARGNRLDTQYF; CDR3 DNA: TGCAGTGCTAGAGGGAACCGCTTAGATACGCAGTATTTT
clone size: few; V gene: TRBV6-1; J gene: TRBJ2-7; D gene: -; CDR3 protein: CASTSPGELPRTYF; CDR3 DNA: TGTGCCAGCACCTCCCCCGGGGAGCTACCCAGGACGTACTTC